The rows below give T cell receptor beta chains drawn from one sample of a study of T cell responses to AZD1222 COVID-19 vaccine. Some clones are missing from TCRdb's copy, which holds only in-frame ones; the method was immunoSEQ multiplex PCR. In the table there are about 120,000 clones, roughly nine tenths of which are singletons. The source material was peripheral blood, sampled on day 0 of AZD1222 vaccination. These receptor sequences come from an adult in good health. The CDR3 runs from the conserved cysteine through the conserved F or W. Fields, in order: V gene, J gene, clone size, D gene, CDR3 DNA, CDR3 protein. D genes are given only for firm matches. Expanded clones get a size class; other rows say once, few or many, or leave the size out.

V: TRBV6-4
J: TRBJ1-5
size: NA
D: TRBD1
DNA: TGTGCCAGCAGTGACTCGATTATGGGACAGGGCGATAGCAATCAGCCCCAGCATTTT
CDR3: CASSDSIMGQGDSNQPQHF

V: TRBV2
J: TRBJ1-2
size: NA
D: NA
DNA: TGTGCCAGCAGCGTTCATTTGGGCCGTGGGGACTATGGCTACACCTTC
CDR3: CASSVHLGRGDYGYTF

V: TRBV12-2
J: TRBJ2-3
size: NA
D: NA
DNA: TGTGCACCCGAGTGGGGGGTAGATACGCAGTATTTT
CDR3: CAPEWGVDTQYF

V: TRBV7-9
J: TRBJ1-2
size: NA
D: NA
DNA: TGTGCCAGCAGCTTAGAGGACCCCGGACTTAACTATGGCTACACCTTC
CDR3: CASSLEDPGLNYGYTF

V: TRBV7-8
J: TRBJ2-3
size: NA
D: NA
DNA: TGTGCCAGCAGCTATAGAGGTACTTTCACAGATACGCAGTATTTT
CDR3: CASSYRGTFTDTQYF

V: TRBV9
J: TRBJ1-2
size: NA
D: TRBD1
DNA: TGTGCCAGCAGCGAACAACTAGCGGACAGGGCAGATGGCTACACCTTC
CDR3: CASSEQLADRADGYTF

V: TRBV29-1
J: TRBJ2-1
size: once
D: TRBD2
DNA: TGCAGCGTTGAAGATCCGACTAGCGGGTGGAATGAGCAGTTCTTC
CDR3: CSVEDPTSGWNEQFF

V: TRBV27
J: TRBJ1-5
size: NA
D: NA
DNA: TGTGCCAGCAGTTTATCCCCCACGGGGTTAGGGAATCAGCCCCAGCATTTT
CDR3: CASSLSPTGLGNQPQHF

V: TRBV12-3/TRBV12-4
J: TRBJ2-7
size: NA
D: NA
DNA: TGTGCCAGCAGTTTAGCAGGGCTACGGGAGCAGTACTTC
CDR3: CASSLAGLREQYF

V: TRBV29-1
J: TRBJ1-5
size: NA
D: NA
DNA: TGCAGCGTTGAAGGGGACAATCAGCCCCAGCATTTT
CDR3: CSVEGDNQPQHF

V: TRBV7-9
J: TRBJ2-4
size: NA
D: TRBD1
DNA: TGTGCCAGCAGCCCACCGACAGGGGCGGCCAAAAACATTCAGTACTTC
CDR3: CASSPPTGAAKNIQYF

V: TRBV19
J: TRBJ1-5
size: NA
D: TRBD1
DNA: TGTGCCAGTAGTACAGGGGACAGTTATATTCAGCCCCAGCATTTT
CDR3: CASSTGDSYIQPQHF

V: TRBV3-1/TRBV3-2
J: TRBJ1-6
size: NA
D: NA
DNA: TGTGCCAGCAGCCCAGCGGGTGTCCCCCTCCACTTT
CDR3: CASSPAGVPLHF

V: TRBV9
J: TRBJ2-6
size: NA
D: NA
DNA: TGTGCCAGCAGCCCGCCCCCTGGGGCCAACGTCCTGACTTTC
CDR3: CASSPPPGANVLTF

V: TRBV9
J: TRBJ2-6
size: NA
D: TRBD1
DNA: TGTGCCAGCAGCGTTCGGGGGACAGGGTTCCCTGGGGCCAACGTCCTGACTTTC
CDR3: CASSVRGTGFPGANVLTF

V: TRBV5-1
J: TRBJ2-7
size: NA
D: NA
DNA: TGCGCCAGCAGCTTGAGGGGCCTGGCCTACGAGCAGTACTTC
CDR3: CASSLRGLAYEQYF

V: TRBV5-5
J: TRBJ2-7
size: NA
D: NA
DNA: TGTGCCAGCAGGAGGGACTTTTCGAGCTCCTACGAGCAGTACTTC
CDR3: CASRRDFSSSYEQYF

V: TRBV7-6
J: TRBJ2-1
size: NA
D: NA
DNA: TGTGCCAGCAGCTTGCGGGGGACAGCCAGCTCCTACAATGAGCAGTTCTTC
CDR3: CASSLRGTASSYNEQFF

V: TRBV5-4
J: TRBJ2-5
size: NA
D: TRBD1
DNA: TGTGCCAGCCGGGACAGGAACCAAGAGACCCAGTACTTC
CDR3: CASRDRNQETQYF

V: TRBV18
J: TRBJ2-7
size: NA
D: NA
DNA: TGTGCCAGCTCACCCGACAGGATCTCCTACGAGCAGTACTTC
CDR3: CASSPDRISYEQYF

V: TRBV6-5
J: TRBJ1-2
size: NA
D: NA
DNA: TGTGCCAGCCGCGGGGACACTTACTATGGCTACACCTTC
CDR3: CASRGDTYYGYTF

V: TRBV3-1/TRBV3-2
J: TRBJ1-1
size: NA
D: NA
DNA: TGTGCCAGCAGCCAAGACCGGTCGGAAGCTTTCTTT
CDR3: CASSQDRSEAFF

V: TRBV5-8
J: TRBJ1-5
size: NA
D: NA
DNA: TGTGCCAGCAGCTCGGGTAGGAGGGTGGGCAATCAGCCCCAGCATTTT
CDR3: CASSSGRRVGNQPQHF

V: TRBV19
J: TRBJ2-7
size: NA
D: NA
DNA: TGTGCCAGTAGCCCCGGGGGTCTGGAGGAGCAGTACTTC
CDR3: CASSPGGLEEQYF

V: TRBV5-8
J: TRBJ2-5
size: NA
D: NA
DNA: TGTGCCAGCAGCTTGCCCAGGCCCAGCTCCTGGGTGTGGGAGACCCAGTACTTC
CDR3: CASSLPRPSSWVWETQYF

V: TRBV5-4
J: TRBJ1-2
size: NA
D: NA
DNA: TGTGCCAGCAGCTTGGGGGGCGCGGGCTACACCTTC
CDR3: CASSLGGAGYTF

V: TRBV5-3
J: TRBJ2-1
size: NA
D: NA
DNA: TGTGCCAGAAGCTTTGTAGCGGTCGCAGACAATGAGCAGTTCTTC
CDR3: CARSFVAVADNEQFF

V: TRBV9
J: TRBJ2-7
size: few
D: NA
DNA: TGTGCCAGCAGCGTAGGCGGGTTCTCCTACGAGCAGTACTTC
CDR3: CASSVGGFSYEQYF

V: TRBV6-5
J: TRBJ1-1
size: NA
D: NA
DNA: TGTGCCAGCGCCGTCAAAGAGGACACTGAAGCTTTCTTT
CDR3: CASAVKEDTEAFF

V: TRBV2
J: TRBJ1-2
size: NA
D: TRBD1
DNA: TGTGCCAGCAGTGATCGTTTCGGGACAGAGAACTATGGCTACACCTTC
CDR3: CASSDRFGTENYGYTF

V: TRBV4-2
J: TRBJ2-2
size: NA
D: NA
DNA: TGTGCCAGCAGCCAAGAGGCGAGAGGGATTAACACCGGGGAGCTGTTTTTT
CDR3: CASSQEARGINTGELFF